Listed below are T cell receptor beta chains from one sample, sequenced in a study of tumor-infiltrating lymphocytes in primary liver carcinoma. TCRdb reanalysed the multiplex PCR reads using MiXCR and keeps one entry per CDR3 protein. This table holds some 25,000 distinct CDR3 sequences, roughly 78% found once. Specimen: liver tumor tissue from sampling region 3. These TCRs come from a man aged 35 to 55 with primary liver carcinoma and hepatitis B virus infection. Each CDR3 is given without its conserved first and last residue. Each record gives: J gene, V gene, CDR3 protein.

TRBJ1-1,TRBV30,AWDREGAEAF
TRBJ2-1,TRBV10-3,ATSSPCNEQF
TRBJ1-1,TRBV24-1,ATSDLRRQVMNTEAF
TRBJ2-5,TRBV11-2,VSGLVLEETQY
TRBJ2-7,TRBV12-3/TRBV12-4,SSSIGQGANYEQY
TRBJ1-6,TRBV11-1,ASALKGNLPLH
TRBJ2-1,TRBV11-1,ASSLTSPGQGSDEQF
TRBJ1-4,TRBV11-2,ASSNAPEGTNEKLF
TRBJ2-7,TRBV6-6,ASSYIGGAYEQY
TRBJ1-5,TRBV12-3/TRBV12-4,ASSLTDSRDQPQH
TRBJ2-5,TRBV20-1,SARAGQGRMETQY
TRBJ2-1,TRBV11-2,ANSLKLPAGMNEQF
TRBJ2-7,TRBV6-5,DSRKKLGAMGEQY
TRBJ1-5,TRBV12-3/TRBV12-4,ASGLDEGNQAQH
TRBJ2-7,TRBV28,ASSFFGLAGGRTTYEQY
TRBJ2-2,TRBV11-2,ASSLAWPGELF
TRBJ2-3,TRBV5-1,ASRGTGSDTQY
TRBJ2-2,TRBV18,ASSPPSTSSTGELF
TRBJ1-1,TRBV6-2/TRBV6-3,ASSQGAGNTETF
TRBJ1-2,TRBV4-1,ASRQGNRNYGYT
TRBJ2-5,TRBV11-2,ASNQTTDGGRETQY
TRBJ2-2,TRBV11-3,ARWRIKPITGELS
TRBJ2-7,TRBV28,AGSFFGLAGGRISYEHY
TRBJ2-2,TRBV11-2,ASSFAGSNTGGLF
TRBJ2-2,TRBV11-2,TSTLARLDTGELF
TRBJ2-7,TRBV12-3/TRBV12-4,ASSPKSTSGSPHEQY
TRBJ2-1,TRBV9,ASSVVASGYNEQF
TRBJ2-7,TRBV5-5,TSSLERHLTRCYEQY
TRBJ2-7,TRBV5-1,ASSFDMDPGGGYEQY
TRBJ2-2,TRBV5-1,ASSLGSCTGELL
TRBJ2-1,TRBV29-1,SEAPYYYNEQF
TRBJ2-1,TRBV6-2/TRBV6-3,ASRTTRYDEQF
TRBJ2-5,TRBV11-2,TSSRTPGVGKETQY
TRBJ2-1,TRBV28,ASSSTTPLSGWIDNEQF
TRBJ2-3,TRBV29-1,SVPGTSGLTDTQY
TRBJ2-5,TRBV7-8,ASSLWASGRETQY
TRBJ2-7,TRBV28,ASSRLVGDYEQY
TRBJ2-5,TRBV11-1,ASSGRVEVGPQY
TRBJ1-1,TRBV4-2,ASSQGYGQGFWTEAL
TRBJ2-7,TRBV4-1,ASSQEVGTGKYEHY
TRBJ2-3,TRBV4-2,ASSQVALLAGETDTQY
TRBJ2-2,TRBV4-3,ASSHDRSNTGGLF